One T cell receptor beta chain is described in this entry. The CDR3 length is 12 residues. Germline V lookup: CDR1 SQVTM, CDR2 ANQGSEA. Trimming removed 7 bases from V and 5 bases from J; junction bases left unmatched: 3. The data are from a study of blood T cell repertoires in COVID-19. Generated by immunoSEQ multiplex PCR, the TCRdb table keeps only in-frame clones and is missing some. The sample contains 250,000 to 300,000 clones, 86% of which appear only once. The sequence came from a woman between 70 and 85 years old with COVID-19, enrolled during active disease. The chain links TRBV29-1 to TRBJ1-1, with 11 positions matching TRBD1. Specimen: peripheral blood. The CDR3 reads CSAGTGGTEAFF. CDR3 bases: TGCAGCGCTGGGACAGGGGGAACTGAAGCTTTCTTT.